This T cell receptor beta chain was sequenced in a study of OX40 agonist ivuxolimab in advanced cancers. Study background: Dose-escalation patients' cancers were hepatocellular carcinoma, melanoma, renal cell or head and neck cancer. Points from the study as a whole: Within 6 weeks, CD4+ and CD8+ blood T cells expanded clonally at 0.1 to 3.0 mg/kg. What antigens the expanded peripheral T cells recognized was never established.

For this clone: The antigen remains unidentified.

Assay: immunoSEQ multiplex PCR; the TCRdb copy retains only in-frame clones and omits some. Of 80,000 to 100,000 clones listed, approximately 93% are singletons. CDR3 length: 15 amino acids. Excluded were patients having autoimmune disease history or systemic immunosuppression. The specimen was CD4+ or CD8+ T cells sorted from blood, collected in a trial of the OX40 agonist ivuxolimab. The TCR originated in an adult with an advanced solid tumor such as melanoma, head and neck, liver or kidney cancer. The rearrangement uses TRBV21-1 and TRBJ1-1; the D call TRBD1 from the table was never checked on the DNA. TRBV21-1 constitutes a pseudogene. CDR3 bases: TGTGCCAGCAGCAAAGGAACAGACATGAACACTGAAGCTTTCTTT. The encoded protein is CASSKGTDMNTEAFF.